The TCR beta chain under discussion was sequenced for a study of blood T cell repertoires in COVID-19. Study in general: T cells, B-cell-depleted T cells, or PBMCs supplied cDNA or gDNA.

Sequencing used immunoSEQ multiplex PCR; TCRdb keeps in-frame clones, though not all of them. The sample has around 450,000 clones, approximately 90% seen once. In germline, CDR1 is SGHAT, CDR2 FQNNGV. V was trimmed by 5 bases and J by 0 bases, leaving 19 bases between them. The CDR3 covers 17 residues. The sample comprised PBMCs or T cells enriched from blood (not recorded which). This rearrangement joins TRBV11-2 to TRBJ1-1; no definite D call. The receptor comes from a woman aged 18-35 years with acute COVID-19. CDR3 loop: CASSKWAIVPMNTEAFF. Written as DNA, the CDR3 is TGTGCCAGCAGCAAATGGGCAATCGTGCCTATGAACACTGAAGCTTTCTTT.